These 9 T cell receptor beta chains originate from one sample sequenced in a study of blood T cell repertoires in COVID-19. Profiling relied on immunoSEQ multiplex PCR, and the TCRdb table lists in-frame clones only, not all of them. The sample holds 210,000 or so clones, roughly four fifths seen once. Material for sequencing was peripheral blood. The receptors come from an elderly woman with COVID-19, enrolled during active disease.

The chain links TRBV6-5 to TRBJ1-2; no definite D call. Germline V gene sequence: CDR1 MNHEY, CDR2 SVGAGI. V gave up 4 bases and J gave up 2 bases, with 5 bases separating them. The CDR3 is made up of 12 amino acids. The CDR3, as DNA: TGTGCCAGCAGTTCGGGGAACTATGGCTACACCTTC. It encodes CASSSGNYGYTF.

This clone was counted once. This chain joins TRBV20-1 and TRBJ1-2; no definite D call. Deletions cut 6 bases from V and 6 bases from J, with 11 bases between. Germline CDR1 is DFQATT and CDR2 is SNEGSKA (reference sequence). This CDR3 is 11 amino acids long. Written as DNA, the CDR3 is TGCAGTGCCACTCATCAGGATGGCTACACCTTC. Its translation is CSATHQDGYTF.

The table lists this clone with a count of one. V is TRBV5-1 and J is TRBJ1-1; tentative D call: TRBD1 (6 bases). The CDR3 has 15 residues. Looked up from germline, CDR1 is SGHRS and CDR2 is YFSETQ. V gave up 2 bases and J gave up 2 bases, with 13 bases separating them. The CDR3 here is CASSFEAGANTEAFF. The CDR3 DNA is TGCGCCAGCAGCTTTGAAGCGGGGGCCAACACTGAAGCTTTCTTT.

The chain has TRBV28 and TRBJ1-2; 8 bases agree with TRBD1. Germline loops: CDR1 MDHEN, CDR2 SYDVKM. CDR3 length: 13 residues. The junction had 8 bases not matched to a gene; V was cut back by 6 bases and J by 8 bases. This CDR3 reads CASRRQGTEGYTF. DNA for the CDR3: TGTGCCAGCAGGCGACAGGGGACGGAAGGCTACACCTTC.

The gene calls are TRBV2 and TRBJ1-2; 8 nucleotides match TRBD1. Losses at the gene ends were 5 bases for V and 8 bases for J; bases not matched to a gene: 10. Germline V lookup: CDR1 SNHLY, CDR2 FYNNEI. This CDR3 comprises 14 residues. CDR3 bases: TGTGCCAGCAGTTTTGGTACAGGGGGATTCGGCTACACCTTC. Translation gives CASSFGTGGFGYTF.

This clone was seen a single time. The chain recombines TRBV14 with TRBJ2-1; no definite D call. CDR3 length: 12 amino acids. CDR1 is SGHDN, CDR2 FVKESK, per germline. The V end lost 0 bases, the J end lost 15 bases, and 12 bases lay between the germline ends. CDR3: CASSQEFQIWFF. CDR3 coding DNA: TGTGCCAGCAGCCAAGAGTTCCAGATTTGGTTCTTC.

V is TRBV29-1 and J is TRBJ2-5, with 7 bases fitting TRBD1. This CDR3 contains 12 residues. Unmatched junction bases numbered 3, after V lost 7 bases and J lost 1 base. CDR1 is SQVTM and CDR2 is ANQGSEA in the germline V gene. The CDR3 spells CSAWDSQETQYF. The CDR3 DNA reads TGCAGCGCGTGGGACAGCCAAGAGACCCAGTACTTC.

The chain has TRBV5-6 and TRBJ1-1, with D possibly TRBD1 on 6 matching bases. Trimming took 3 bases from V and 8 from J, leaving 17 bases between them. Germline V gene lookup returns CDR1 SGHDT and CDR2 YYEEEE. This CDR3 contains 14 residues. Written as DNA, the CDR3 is TGTGCCAGCAGCTATTGGAACCCAACAGGGGAAGCTTTCTTT. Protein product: CASSYWNPTGEAFF.

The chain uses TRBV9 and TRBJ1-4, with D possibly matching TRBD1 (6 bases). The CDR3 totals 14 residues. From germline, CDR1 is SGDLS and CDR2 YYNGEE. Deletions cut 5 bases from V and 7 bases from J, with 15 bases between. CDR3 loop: CASSRGGWGEKLFF. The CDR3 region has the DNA TGTGCCAGCAGTCGTGGGGGCTGGGGTGAAAAACTGTTTTTT.